The T cell receptor (beta chain) under discussion was sequenced for a study of blood T cell repertoires in COVID-19. Overall study context: The cDNA or gDNA used as material had been derived from T cells, B-cell-depleted T cells, or PBMCs.

Germline V lookup: CDR1 MNHEY, CDR2 SVGAGI. The CDR3 contains 16 residues. The V segment lost 4 bases and the J segment 3 bases; nucleotides outside the gene matches: 8. Assay used: immunoSEQ multiplex PCR; TCRdb lists only in-frame clones, some missing. This table has around 300,000 clones, about 87% appearing once. The sample consisted of peripheral blood. This clonotype originated in a woman in her forties or fifties with COVID-19, enrolled during active disease. The chain carries TRBV6-5 and TRBJ2-1, with TRBD2 matching over 8 bases. The DNA of the CDR3 is TGTGCCAGCAGTTCACCCGGGACTAGTATCTACAATGAGCAGTTCTTC. Its translation is CASSSPGTSIYNEQFF.